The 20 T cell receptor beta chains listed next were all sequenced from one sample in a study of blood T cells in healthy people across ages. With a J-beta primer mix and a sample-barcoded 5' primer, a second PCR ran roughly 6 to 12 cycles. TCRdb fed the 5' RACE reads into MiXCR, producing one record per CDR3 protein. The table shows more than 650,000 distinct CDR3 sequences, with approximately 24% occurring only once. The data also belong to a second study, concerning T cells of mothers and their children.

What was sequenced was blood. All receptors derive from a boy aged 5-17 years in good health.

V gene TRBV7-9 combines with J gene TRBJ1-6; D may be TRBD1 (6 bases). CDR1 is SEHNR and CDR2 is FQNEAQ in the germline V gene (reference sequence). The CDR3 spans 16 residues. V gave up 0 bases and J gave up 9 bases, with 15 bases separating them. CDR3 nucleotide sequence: TGTGCCAGCAGCTTAGCGTTCGGGGGCGCGTCTTCACCCCTCCACTTT. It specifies CASSLAFGGASSPLHF.

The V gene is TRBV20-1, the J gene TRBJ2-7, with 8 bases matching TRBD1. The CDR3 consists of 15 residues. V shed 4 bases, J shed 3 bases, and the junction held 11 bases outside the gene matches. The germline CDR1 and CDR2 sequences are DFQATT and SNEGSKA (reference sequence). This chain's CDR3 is CSANNPGQAYYEQYF. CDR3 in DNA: TGCAGTGCTAATAATCCGGGACAGGCCTACTACGAGCAGTACTTC.

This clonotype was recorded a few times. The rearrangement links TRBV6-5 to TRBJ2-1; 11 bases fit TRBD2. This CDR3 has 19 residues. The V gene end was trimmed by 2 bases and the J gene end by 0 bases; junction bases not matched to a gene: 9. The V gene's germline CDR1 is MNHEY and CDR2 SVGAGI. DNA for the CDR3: TGTGCCAGCAGTTACGGTGGACTAGCGGGCGCGAGCTCCTACAATGAGCAGTTCTTC. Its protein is CASSYGGLAGASSYNEQFF.

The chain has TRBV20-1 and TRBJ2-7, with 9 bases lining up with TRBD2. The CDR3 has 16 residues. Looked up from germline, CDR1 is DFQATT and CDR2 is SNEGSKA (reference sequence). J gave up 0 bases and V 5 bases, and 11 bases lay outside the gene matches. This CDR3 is CSAQRAFSGGSYEQYF. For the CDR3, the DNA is TGCAGTGCTCAGAGGGCCTTTAGCGGGGGCTCCTACGAGCAGTACTTC.

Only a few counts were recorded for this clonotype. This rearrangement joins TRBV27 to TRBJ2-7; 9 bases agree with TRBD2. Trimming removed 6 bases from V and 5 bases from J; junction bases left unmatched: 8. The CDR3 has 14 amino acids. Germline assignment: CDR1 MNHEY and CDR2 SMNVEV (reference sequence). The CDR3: CASRVAGVGNEQYF. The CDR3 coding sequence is TGTGCCAGCAGAGTAGCGGGGGTCGGTAACGAGCAGTACTTC.

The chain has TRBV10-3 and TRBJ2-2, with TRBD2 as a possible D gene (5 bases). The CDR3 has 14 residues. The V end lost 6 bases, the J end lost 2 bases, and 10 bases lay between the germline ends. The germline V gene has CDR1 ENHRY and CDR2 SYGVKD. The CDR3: CAIRADLNTGELFF. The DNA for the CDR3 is TGTGCCATCAGAGCGGACCTAAACACCGGGGAGCTGTTTTTT.

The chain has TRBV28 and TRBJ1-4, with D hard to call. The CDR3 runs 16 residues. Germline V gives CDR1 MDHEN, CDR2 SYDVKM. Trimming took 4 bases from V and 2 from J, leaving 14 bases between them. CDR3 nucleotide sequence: TGTGCCAGCAGTTCGGTGGCAGCCTTGACTAATGAAAAACTGTTTTTT. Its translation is CASSSVAALTNEKLFF.

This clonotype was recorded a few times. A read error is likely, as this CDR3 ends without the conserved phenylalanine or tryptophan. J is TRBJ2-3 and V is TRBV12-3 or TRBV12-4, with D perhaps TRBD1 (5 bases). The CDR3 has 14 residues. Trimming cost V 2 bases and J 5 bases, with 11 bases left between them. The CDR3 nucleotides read TGTGCCAGCAGTTTAAGCAGGGTCGGAGATACGCAGTATTCT. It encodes CASSLSRVGDTQYS.

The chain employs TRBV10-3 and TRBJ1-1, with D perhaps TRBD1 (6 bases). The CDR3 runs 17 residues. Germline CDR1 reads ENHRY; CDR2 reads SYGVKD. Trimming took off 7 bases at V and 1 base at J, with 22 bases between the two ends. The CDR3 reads CAIKERVQGARNTEAFF. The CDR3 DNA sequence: TGTGCCATCAAAGAGCGGGTACAGGGAGCCCGGAACACTGAAGCTTTCTTT.

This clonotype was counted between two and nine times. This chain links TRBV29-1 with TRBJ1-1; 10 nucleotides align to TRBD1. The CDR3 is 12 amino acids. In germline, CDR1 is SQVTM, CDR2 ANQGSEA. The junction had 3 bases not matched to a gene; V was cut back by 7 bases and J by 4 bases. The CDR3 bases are TGCAGCGGGCGACAGGGGGCCACTGAAGCTTTCTTT. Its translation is CSGRQGATEAFF.

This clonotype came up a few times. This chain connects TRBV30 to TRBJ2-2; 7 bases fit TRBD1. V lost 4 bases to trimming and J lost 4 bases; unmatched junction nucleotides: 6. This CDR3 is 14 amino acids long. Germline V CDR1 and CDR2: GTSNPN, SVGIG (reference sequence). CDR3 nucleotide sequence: TGTGCCTGGAACCGGGACAGCCTCACCGGGGAGCTGTTTTTT. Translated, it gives CAWNRDSLTGELFF.

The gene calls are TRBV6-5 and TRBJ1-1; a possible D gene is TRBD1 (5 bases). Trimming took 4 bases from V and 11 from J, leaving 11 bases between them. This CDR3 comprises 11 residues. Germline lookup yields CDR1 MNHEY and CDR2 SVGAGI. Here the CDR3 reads CASSWGETAFF. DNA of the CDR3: TGTGCCAGCAGTTGGGGGGAGACGGCTTTCTTT.

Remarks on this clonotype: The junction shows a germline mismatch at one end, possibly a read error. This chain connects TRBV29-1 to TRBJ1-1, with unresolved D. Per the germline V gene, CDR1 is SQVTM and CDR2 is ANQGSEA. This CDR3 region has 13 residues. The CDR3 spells CSVLTAGSSEAFF. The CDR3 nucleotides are TGCAGCGTTCTAACCGCGGGCTCCTCTGAGGCTTTCTTT.

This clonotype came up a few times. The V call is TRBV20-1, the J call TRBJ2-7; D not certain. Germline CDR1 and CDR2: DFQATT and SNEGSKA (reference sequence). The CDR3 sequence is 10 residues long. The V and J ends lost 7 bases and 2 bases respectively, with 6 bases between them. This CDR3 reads CSVSPYEQYF. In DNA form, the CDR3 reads TGCAGTGTAAGCCCCTACGAGCAGTACTTC.

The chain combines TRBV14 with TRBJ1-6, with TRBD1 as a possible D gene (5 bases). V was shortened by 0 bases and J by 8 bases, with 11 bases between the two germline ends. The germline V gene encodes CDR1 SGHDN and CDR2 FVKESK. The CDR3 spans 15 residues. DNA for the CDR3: TGTGCCAGCAGCCAAGACGGGGGAATGTATTCACCCCTCCACTTT. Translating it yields CASSQDGGMYSPLHF.

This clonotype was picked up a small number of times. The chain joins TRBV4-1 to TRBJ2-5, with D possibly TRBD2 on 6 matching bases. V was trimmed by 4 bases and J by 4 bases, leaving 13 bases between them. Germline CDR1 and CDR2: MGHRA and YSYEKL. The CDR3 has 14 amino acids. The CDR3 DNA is TGCGCCAGCAGCCCTGTAGGGACTCCAGAGACCCAGTACTTC. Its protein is CASSPVGTPETQYF.

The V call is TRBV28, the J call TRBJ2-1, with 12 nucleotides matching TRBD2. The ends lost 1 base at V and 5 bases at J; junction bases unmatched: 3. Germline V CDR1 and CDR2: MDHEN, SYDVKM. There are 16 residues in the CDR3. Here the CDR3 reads CASSLLGLAGNNEQFF. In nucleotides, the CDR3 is TGTGCCAGCAGTTTATTAGGACTAGCGGGGAACAATGAGCAGTTCTTC.

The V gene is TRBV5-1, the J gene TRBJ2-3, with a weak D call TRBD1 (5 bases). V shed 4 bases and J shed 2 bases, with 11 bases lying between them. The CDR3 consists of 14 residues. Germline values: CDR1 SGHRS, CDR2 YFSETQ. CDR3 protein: CASSHETVTDTQYF. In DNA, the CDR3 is TGCGCCAGCAGCCATGAGACAGTCACAGATACGCAGTATTTT. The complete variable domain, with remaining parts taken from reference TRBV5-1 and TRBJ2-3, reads KAGVTQTPRYLIKTRGQQVTLSCSPISGHRSVSWYQQTPGQGLQFLFEYFSETQRNKGNFPGRFSGRQFSNSRSEMNVSTLELGDSALYLCASSHETVTDTQYFGPGTRLTVL.

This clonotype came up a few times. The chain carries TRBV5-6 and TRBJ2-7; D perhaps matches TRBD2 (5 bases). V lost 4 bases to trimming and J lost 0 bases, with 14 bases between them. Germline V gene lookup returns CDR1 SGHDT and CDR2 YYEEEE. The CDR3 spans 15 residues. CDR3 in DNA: TGTGCCAGCAGCGCCTCGGACTTTTCCTCCTACGAGCAGTACTTC. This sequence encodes CASSASDFSSYEQYF.

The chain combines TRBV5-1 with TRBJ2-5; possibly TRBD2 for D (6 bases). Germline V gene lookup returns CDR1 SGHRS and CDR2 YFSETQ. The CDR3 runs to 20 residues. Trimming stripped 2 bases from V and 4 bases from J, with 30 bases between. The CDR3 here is CASSFPGAQSRDGSVETQYF. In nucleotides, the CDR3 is TGCGCCAGCAGCTTCCCGGGAGCCCAGTCTAGGGACGGTTCTGTAGAGACCCAGTACTTC.